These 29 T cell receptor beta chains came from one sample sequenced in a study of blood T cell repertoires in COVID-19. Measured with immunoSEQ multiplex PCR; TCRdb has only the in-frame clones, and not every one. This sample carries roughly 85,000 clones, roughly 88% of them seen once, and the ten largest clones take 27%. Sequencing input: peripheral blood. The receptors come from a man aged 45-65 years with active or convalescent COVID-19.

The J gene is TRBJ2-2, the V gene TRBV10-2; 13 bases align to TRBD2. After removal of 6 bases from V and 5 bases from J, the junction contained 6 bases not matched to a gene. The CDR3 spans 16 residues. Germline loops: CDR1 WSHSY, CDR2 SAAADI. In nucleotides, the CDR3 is TGCGCCAGCAGAAAACCGGGACTAGCGGGGACCGGGGAGCTGTTTTTT. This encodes CASRKPGLAGTGELFF.

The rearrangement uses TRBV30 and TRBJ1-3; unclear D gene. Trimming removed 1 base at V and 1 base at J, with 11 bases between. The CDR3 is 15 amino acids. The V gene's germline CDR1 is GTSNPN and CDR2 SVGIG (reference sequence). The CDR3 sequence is CAWSERVLSGNTIYF. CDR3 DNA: TGTGCCTGGAGTGAACGGGTGCTTTCTGGAAACACCATATATTTT.

This chain's CDR3 is CASSLRQGDEQFF. In DNA, the CDR3 is TGCGCCAGCAGCTTACGCCAGGGGGATGAGCAGTTCTTC. The V call is TRBV5-1, the J call TRBJ2-1; 7 nucleotides align to TRBD1. The trim removed 2 bases at V and 8 bases at J, leaving 4 bases unmatched. The CDR3 has 13 residues. The germline CDR1 and CDR2 sequences are SGHRS and YFSETQ.

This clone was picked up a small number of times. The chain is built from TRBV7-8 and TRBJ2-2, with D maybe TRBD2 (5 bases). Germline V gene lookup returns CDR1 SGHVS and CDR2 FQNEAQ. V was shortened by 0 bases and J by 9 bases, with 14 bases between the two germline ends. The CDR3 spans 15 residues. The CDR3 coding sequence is TGTGCCAGCAGCTTAGCTTTGGGAGAATTCCGGGAGCTGTTTTTT. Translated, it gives CASSLALGEFRELFF.

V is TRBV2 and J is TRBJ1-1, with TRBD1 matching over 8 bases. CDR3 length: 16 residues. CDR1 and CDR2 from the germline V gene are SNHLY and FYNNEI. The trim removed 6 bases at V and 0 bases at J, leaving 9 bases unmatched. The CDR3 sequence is CASSPDRGHMNTEAFF. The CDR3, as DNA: TGTGCCAGCAGCCCCGACAGGGGACACATGAACACTGAAGCTTTCTTT.

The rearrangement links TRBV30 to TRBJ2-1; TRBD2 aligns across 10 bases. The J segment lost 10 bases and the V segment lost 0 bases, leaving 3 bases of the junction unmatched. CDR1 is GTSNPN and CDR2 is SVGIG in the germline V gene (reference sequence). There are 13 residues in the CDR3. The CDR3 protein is CAWSVRAGGEQFF. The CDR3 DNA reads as TGTGCCTGGAGTGTACGAGCGGGAGGGGAGCAGTTCTTC.

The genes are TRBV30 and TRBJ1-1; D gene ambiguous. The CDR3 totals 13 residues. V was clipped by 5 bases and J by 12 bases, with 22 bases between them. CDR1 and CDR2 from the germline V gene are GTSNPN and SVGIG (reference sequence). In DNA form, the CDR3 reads TGTGCCTGGGCTTCACAAACGCAGTCTCGAACTTTCTTT. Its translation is CAWASQTQSRTFF.

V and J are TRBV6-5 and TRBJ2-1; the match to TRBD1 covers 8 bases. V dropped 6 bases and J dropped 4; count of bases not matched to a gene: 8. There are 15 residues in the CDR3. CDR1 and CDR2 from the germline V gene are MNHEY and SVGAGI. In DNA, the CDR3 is TGTGCCAGCAGAGTCCGCGGGACAGGTTACAATGAGCAGTTCTTC. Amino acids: CASRVRGTGYNEQFF.

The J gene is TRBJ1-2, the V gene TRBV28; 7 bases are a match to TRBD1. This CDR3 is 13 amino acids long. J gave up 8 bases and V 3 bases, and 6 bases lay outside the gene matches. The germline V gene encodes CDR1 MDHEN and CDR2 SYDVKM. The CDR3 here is CASSLKGAGGYTF. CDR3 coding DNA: TGTGCCAGCAGTTTGAAGGGGGCGGGCGGCTACACCTTC.

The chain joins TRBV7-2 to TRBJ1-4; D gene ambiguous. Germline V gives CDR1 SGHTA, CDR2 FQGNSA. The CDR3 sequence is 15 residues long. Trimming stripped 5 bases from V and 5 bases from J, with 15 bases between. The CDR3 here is CASSGRTGGNEKLFF. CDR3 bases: TGTGCCAGCAGCGGGCGGACTGGAGGAAATGAAAAACTGTTTTTT.

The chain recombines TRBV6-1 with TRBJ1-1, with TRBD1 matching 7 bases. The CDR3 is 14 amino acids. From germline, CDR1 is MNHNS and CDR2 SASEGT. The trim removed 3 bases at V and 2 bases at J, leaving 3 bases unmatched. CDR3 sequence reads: CASSEHRGNTEAFF. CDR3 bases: TGTGCCAGCAGTGAGCACAGGGGCAACACTGAAGCTTTCTTT.

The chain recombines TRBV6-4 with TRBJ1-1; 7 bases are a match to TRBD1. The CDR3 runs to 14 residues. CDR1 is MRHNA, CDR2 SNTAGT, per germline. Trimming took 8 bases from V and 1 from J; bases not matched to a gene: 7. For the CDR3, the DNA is TGTGCCAGCCGAGGGACAGACCAGAACACTGAAGCTTTCTTT. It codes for CASRGTDQNTEAFF.

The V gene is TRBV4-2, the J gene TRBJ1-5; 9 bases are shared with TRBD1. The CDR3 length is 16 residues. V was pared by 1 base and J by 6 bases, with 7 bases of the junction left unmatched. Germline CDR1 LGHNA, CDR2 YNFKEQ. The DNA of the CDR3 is TGTGCCAGCAGCCAAGTCGGCGACAGGGGGGGTCAGCCCCAGCATTTT. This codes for CASSQVGDRGGQPQHF.

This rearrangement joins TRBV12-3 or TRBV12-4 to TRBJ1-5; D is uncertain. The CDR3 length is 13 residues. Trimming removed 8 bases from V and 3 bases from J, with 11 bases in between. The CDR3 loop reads CASLSGYNQPQHF. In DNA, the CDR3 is TGTGCCAGCCTATCAGGTTACAATCAGCCCCAGCATTTT.

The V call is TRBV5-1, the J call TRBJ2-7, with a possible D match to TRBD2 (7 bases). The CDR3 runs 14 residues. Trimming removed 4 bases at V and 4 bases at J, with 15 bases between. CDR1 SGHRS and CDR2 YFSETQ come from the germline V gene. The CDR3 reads CASSRGRGLYEQYF. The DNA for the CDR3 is TGCGCCAGCAGCCGGGGGCGGGGGCTGTACGAGCAGTACTTC. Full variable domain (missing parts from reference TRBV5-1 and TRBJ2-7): KAGVTQTPRYLIKTRGQQVTLSCSPISGHRSVSWYQQTPGQGLQFLFEYFSETQRNKGNFPGRFSGRQFSNSRSEMNVSTLELGDSALYLCASSRGRGLYEQYFGPGTRLTVT.

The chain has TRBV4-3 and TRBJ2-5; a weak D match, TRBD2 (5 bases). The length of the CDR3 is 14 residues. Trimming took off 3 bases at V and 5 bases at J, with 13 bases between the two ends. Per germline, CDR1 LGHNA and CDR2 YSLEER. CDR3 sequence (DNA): TGCGCCAGCAGCCAGACAAGCACGGGGGAGACCCAGTACTTC. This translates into CASSQTSTGETQYF.

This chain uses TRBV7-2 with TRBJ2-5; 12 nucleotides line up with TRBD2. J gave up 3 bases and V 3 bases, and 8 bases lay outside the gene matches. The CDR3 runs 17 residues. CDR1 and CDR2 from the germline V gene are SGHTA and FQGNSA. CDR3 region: CASSFTLLAGGKETQYF. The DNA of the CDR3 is TGTGCCAGCAGCTTCACGCTACTAGCGGGGGGCAAAGAGACCCAGTACTTC.

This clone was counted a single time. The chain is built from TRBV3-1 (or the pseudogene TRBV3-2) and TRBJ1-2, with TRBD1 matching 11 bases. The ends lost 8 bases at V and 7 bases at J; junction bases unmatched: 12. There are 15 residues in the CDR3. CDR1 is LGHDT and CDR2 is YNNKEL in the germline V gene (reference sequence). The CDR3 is CASRTGGSAKGGYTF. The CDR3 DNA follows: TGTGCCAGCCGGACAGGGGGCTCTGCGAAGGGTGGCTACACCTTC.

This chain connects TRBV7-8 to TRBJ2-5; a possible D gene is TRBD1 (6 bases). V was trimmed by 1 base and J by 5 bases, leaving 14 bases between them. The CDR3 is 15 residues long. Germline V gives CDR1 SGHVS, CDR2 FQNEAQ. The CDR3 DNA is TGTGCCAGCAGCTTAGAGGGACACGTTTCGGAGACCCAGTACTTC. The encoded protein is CASSLEGHVSETQYF.

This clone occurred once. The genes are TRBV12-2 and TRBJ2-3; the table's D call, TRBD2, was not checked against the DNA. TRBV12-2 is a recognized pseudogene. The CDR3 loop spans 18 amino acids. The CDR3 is CASRLKGLASGGTDTQYF. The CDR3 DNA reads TGTGCAAGTCGCTTAAAGGGGTTGGCTAGCGGGGGCACAGATACGCAGTATTTT.

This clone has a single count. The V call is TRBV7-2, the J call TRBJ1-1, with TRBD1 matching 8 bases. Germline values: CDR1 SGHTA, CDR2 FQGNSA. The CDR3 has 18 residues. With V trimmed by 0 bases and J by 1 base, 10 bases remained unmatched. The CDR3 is CASSLALTQTGANTEAFF. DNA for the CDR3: TGTGCCAGCAGCTTAGCGTTAACCCAGACAGGGGCGAACACTGAAGCTTTCTTT.

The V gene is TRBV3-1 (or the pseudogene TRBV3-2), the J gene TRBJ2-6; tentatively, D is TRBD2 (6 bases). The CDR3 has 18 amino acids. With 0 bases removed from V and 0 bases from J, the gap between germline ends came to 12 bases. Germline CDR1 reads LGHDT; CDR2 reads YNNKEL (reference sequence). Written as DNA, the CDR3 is TGTGCCAGCAGCCAAGAGTTGCGGGGAAGCTCTGGGGCCAACGTCCTGACTTTC. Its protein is CASSQELRGSSGANVLTF.

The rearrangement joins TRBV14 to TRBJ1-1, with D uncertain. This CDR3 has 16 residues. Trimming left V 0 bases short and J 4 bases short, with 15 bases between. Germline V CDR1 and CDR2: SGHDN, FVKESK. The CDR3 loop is CASSQELRGLGTEAFF. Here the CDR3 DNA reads TGTGCCAGCAGCCAAGAGTTACGGGGTTTGGGCACTGAAGCTTTCTTT. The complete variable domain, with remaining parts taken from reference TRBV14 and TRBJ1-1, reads EAGVTQFPSHSVIEKGQTVTLRCDPISGHDNLYWYRRVMGKEIKFLLHFVKESKQDESGMPNNRFLAERTGGTYSTLKVQPAELEDSGVYFCASSQELRGLGTEAFFGQGTRLTVV.

In DNA form, the CDR3 reads TGTGCCAGCAGCCGGGACAGCAACACCGGGGAGCTGTTTTTT. It codes for CASSRDSNTGELFF. The chain employs TRBV7-2 and TRBJ2-2, with TRBD1 identical over 7 bases. Per the germline V gene, CDR1 is SGHTA and CDR2 is FQGNSA. The J segment lost 2 bases and the V segment lost 5 bases, leaving 2 bases of the junction unmatched. CDR3 size: 14 residues.

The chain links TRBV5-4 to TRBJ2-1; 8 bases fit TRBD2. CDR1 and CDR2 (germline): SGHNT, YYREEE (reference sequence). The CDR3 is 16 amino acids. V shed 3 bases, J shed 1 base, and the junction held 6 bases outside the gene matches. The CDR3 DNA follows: TGTGCCAGCAGCTCTCGGGGGGGCCCTTCCTACAATGAGCAGTTCTTC. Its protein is CASSSRGGPSYNEQFF.

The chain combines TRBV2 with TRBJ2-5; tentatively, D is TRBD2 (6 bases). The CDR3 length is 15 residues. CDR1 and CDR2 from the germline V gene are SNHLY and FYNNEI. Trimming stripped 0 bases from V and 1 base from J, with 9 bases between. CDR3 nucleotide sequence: TGTGCCAGCAGTGAAGCACGGGACTCCCAAGAGACCCAGTACTTC. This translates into CASSEARDSQETQYF.

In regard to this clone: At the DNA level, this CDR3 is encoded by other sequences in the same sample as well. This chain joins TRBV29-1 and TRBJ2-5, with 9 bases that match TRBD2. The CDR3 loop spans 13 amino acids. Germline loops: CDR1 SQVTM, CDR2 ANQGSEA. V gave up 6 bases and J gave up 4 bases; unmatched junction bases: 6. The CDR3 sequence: CSVEGLARETQYF. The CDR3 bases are TGCAGCGTAGAGGGACTAGCAAGAGAGACCCAGTACTTC. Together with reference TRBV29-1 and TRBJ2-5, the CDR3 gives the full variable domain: SAVISQKPSRDICQRGTSLTIQCQVDSQVTMMFWYRQQPGQSLTLIATANQGSEATYESGFVIDKFPISRPNLTFSTLTVSNMSPEDSSIYLCSVEGLARETQYFGPGTRLLVL.

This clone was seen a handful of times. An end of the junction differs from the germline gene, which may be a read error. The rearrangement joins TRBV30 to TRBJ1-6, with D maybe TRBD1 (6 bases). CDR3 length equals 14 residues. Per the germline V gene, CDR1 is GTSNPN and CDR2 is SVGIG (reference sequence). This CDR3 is CARRSGQGNSPLHF. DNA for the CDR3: TGTGCCCGGAGATCGGGACAAGGAAATTCACCCCTCCACTTT.

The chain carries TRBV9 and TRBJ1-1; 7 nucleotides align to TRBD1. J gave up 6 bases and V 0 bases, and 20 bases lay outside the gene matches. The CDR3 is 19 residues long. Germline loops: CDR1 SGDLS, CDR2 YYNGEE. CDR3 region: CASSVDPFPLDRAGAEAFF. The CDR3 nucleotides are TGTGCCAGCAGCGTAGATCCCTTCCCCCTCGACAGGGCTGGCGCTGAAGCTTTCTTT.